Listed below are T cell receptor beta chains from one sample, sequenced in a study of T-cell memory formation after mild COVID-19. TCRdb reprocessed the 5' RACE reads via MiXCR and lists one record per CDR3 protein. The table has around 200,000 distinct CDR3 sequences, 16% seen once. The sequenced sample was PBMCs or a T cell subset sorted from them (not recorded which). Source of these receptors: an adult woman who had mild COVID-19 (a few samples of this study predate the infection). Cell type and time point are not known. CDR3s include the opening cysteine and the closing phenylalanine or tryptophan. The D gene is left open where the match is weak. Only some rows state a clone size, as once, few, many or a class for expanded clones.

D: .; V: TRBV5-1; J: TRBJ2-3; size: .; DNA: TGCGCCAGCAGCTTGGTTCCTAGCCCCCCCACAGATACGCAGTATTTT; CDR3: CASSLVPSPPTDTQYF
D: .; V: TRBV12-3/TRBV12-4; J: TRBJ2-1; size: .; DNA: TGTGCCAGCAGTTTAAGGCAGGGAGGAATCAATGAGCAGTTCTTC; CDR3: CASSLRQGGINEQFF
D: .; V: TRBV25-1; J: TRBJ2-7; size: .; DNA: TGTGCCAGCAGGGGAGGCCAGGGCCCGTACGAGCAGTACTTC; CDR3: CASRGGQGPYEQYF
D: .; V: TRBV11-2; J: TRBJ2-2; size: few; DNA: TGTGCCAGCAGCTTAGCAGCCGCCGGGGAGCTGTTTTTT; CDR3: CASSLAAAGELFF
D: TRBD2; V: TRBV7-9; J: TRBJ2-1; size: .; DNA: TGTGCCAGCAGCCCGTTTAGCGGGGGGTACAATGAGCAGTTCTTC; CDR3: CASSPFSGGYNEQFF
D: .; V: TRBV18; J: TRBJ2-1; size: few; DNA: TGTGCCAGCTCACCGATCTTAGGGAGCTCCTACAATGAGCAGTTCTTC; CDR3: CASSPILGSSYNEQFF
D: TRBD1; V: TRBV29-1; J: TRBJ1-2; size: few; DNA: TGCAGCGTGTCCGGGACAGGGGGCAATGGCTACACCTTC; CDR3: CSVSGTGGNGYTF
D: .; V: TRBV6-2/TRBV6-3; J: TRBJ1-4; size: few; DNA: TGTGCCAGCAGTTACAGGGGAGCAACTAATGAAAAACTGTTTTTT; CDR3: CASSYRGATNEKLFF
D: .; V: TRBV6-2/TRBV6-3; J: TRBJ2-1; size: few; DNA: TGTGCCAGCAGTTATACGGTCCCGAGGGAGCAGTTCTTC; CDR3: CASSYTVPREQFF
D: TRBD2; V: TRBV29-1; J: TRBJ2-3; size: .; DNA: TGCAGCGTTCCTCATGGACTAGCGGGATCGGGAGCAGATACGCAGTATTTT; CDR3: CSVPHGLAGSGADTQYF
D: .; V: TRBV6-2/TRBV6-3; J: TRBJ2-1; size: few; DNA: TGTGCCAGCAGTTCCTCGACTGGGAGATCCTACAATGAGCAGTTCTTC; CDR3: CASSSSTGRSYNEQFF
D: .; V: TRBV20-1; J: TRBJ2-3; size: .; DNA: TGCAGTGCTAAATGGGGGGCCCTTGGGACAGATACGCAGTATTTT; CDR3: CSAKWGALGTDTQYF
D: .; V: TRBV2; J: TRBJ1-2; size: few; DNA: TGTGCCAGCAGATACAGGAACTATGGCTACACCTTC; CDR3: CASRYRNYGYTF
D: .; V: TRBV11-3; J: TRBJ2-7; size: few; DNA: TGTGCCAGCAGCTTAGGACCCGATACGAGTTACGAGCAGTACTTC; CDR3: CASSLGPDTSYEQYF
D: TRBD2; V: TRBV4-2; J: TRBJ2-2; size: .; DNA: TGTGCCAGCAGCCAAGATCCGGGGGGGGCCACCGGGGAGCTGTTTTTT; CDR3: CASSQDPGGATGELFF
D: TRBD2; V: TRBV5-4; J: TRBJ2-3; size: .; DNA: TGTGCCAGCAGCTCCGGGACTAGCGGGAGGGGAGATACGCAGTATTTT; CDR3: CASSSGTSGRGDTQYF
D: TRBD1; V: TRBV25-1; J: TRBJ1-2; size: many; DNA: TGTGCCAGCAGGGAGACAGGGGGCAATGGCTACACCTTC; CDR3: CASRETGGNGYTF
D: .; V: TRBV18; J: TRBJ1-1; size: .; DNA: TGTGCCAGCTCACGGACTGCGGACGGAGCTTTCTTT; CDR3: CASSRTADGAFF
D: TRBD2; V: TRBV5-4; J: TRBJ2-3; size: few; DNA: TGTGCCACGGCCGGGGGGGCCGAAGATACGCAGTATTTT; CDR3: CATAGGAEDTQYF
D: TRBD2; V: TRBV12-3/TRBV12-4; J: TRBJ2-5; size: .; DNA: TGTGCCAGCTTACCCGGGGGGGGTTTGGAGACCCAGTACTTC; CDR3: CASLPGGGLETQYF
D: .; V: TRBV3-1; J: TRBJ2-5; size: .; DNA: TGTGCCAGCAGCCCGGACTACCAACAAGAGACCCAGTACTTC; CDR3: CASSPDYQQETQYF
D: .; V: TRBV5-1; J: TRBJ2-1; size: few; DNA: TGCGCCAGCAGCTCTTATTCCGGGACTCGTGCCTACAATGAGCAGTTCTTC; CDR3: CASSSYSGTRAYNEQFF
D: TRBD2; V: TRBV6-1; J: TRBJ2-5; size: .; DNA: TGTGCCAGCAGTGAACCGGGACTAGCATCGGAGACCCAGTACTTC; CDR3: CASSEPGLASETQYF
D: .; V: TRBV7-2; J: TRBJ1-1; size: few; DNA: TGTGCCAGCAGCTCAAGCTTACGCTCGGCTTTCTTT; CDR3: CASSSSLRSAFF
D: .; V: TRBV29-1; J: TRBJ1-2; size: .; DNA: TGCAGCGTTTGGGGGGGAGGGTATGGCTACACCTTC; CDR3: CSVWGGGYGYTF
D: .; V: TRBV7-9; J: TRBJ2-7; size: .; DNA: TGTGCCAGCAGCTTAGAGGGTAGCGGATACTACGAGCAGTACTTC; CDR3: CASSLEGSGYYEQYF
D: TRBD1; V: TRBV6-2/TRBV6-3; J: TRBJ1-2; size: .; DNA: TGTGCCAGCAGTACCCGGGACAGGGGACACTATGGCTACACCTTC; CDR3: CASSTRDRGHYGYTF
D: .; V: TRBV5-1; J: TRBJ2-1; size: .; DNA: TGCGCCAGCAGCTTGGCAGCGGTGCCCTCCTACAATGAGCAGTTCTTC; CDR3: CASSLAAVPSYNEQFF
D: .; V: TRBV7-9; J: TRBJ2-7; size: few; DNA: TGTGCCAGCAGCTCTAGGGGGCAGGGGGGAACCTACGAGCAGTACTTC; CDR3: CASSSRGQGGTYEQYF
D: TRBD2; V: TRBV5-1; J: TRBJ2-5; size: few; DNA: TGCGCCAGCAGCTTGGCTCCTCCCGGGACTAGCGCTGTAGAGACCCAGTACTTC; CDR3: CASSLAPPGTSAVETQYF
D: TRBD1; V: TRBV5-1; J: TRBJ2-7; size: few; DNA: TGCGCCAGCAGCTTGGGACCCGGGACAGGGAACTACGAGCAGTACTTC; CDR3: CASSLGPGTGNYEQYF
D: .; V: TRBV5-1; J: TRBJ1-1; size: .; DNA: TGCGCCAGCAGCTCGGACAGACTCAACCCCTTCATGAACACTGAAGCTTTCTTT; CDR3: CASSSDRLNPFMNTEAFF
D: .; V: TRBV30; J: TRBJ1-2; size: many; DNA: TGTGCCTGGACCCCAAGGACAGCCGGGTACGGCTACACCTTC; CDR3: CAWTPRTAGYGYTF
D: TRBD1; V: TRBV12-3/TRBV12-4; J: TRBJ1-2; size: few; DNA: TGTGCCGCCCGGGCAGGGGGAAACTATGGCTACACCTTC; CDR3: CAARAGGNYGYTF
D: TRBD1; V: TRBV9; J: TRBJ1-1; size: few; DNA: TGTGCCAGCACGGGACAGCAGGGCACTGAAGCTTTCTTT; CDR3: CASTGQQGTEAFF
D: .; V: TRBV6-5; J: TRBJ1-2; size: .; DNA: TGTGCCAGCAGTTACCTTGGTGCTAACTATGGCTACACCTTC; CDR3: CASSYLGANYGYTF
D: .; V: TRBV15; J: TRBJ2-2; size: .; DNA: TGTGCCACCAGCATGGGGGGGCACACCGGGGAGCTGTTTTTT; CDR3: CATSMGGHTGELFF
D: .; V: TRBV2; J: TRBJ1-1; size: once; DNA: TGTGCCAGCAGCGGCCCTGGGTCTGAAGCTTTCTTT; CDR3: CASSGPGSEAFF
D: .; V: TRBV7-9; J: TRBJ2-5; size: few; DNA: TGTGCCAGCAGCCGGGCGGGATCCCAAGAGACCCAGTACTTC; CDR3: CASSRAGSQETQYF
D: TRBD1; V: TRBV24-1; J: TRBJ2-2; size: many; DNA: TGTGCCACCGCCGGGACAGCGAACACCGGGGAGCTGTTTTTT; CDR3: CATAGTANTGELFF
D: .; V: TRBV18; J: TRBJ1-1; size: few; DNA: TGTGCCAGCTCACTCCACGCCGGGACGGTGAACACTGAAGCTTTCTTT; CDR3: CASSLHAGTVNTEAFF